These 13 T cell receptor beta chains originate from one sample sequenced in a study of OX40 agonist ivuxolimab in advanced cancers. Clones were read by immunoSEQ multiplex PCR, and TCRdb kept only the in-frame ones, dropping some. The sample contains tens of thousands of clones, around four fifths of which appear only once. The specimen was CD4+ or CD8+ T cells sorted from blood, collected in a trial of the OX40 agonist ivuxolimab. Receptors were obtained from an adult with an advanced solid tumor such as melanoma, head and neck, liver or kidney cancer.

This clone was detected once. In DNA form, the CDR3 reads TGCGCCAGTTTCCTCGGGGGGGCCGTCCAAGAGACCCAGTACTTC. It specifies CASFLGGAVQETQYF. This sequence joins TRBV5-1 and TRBJ2-5; 8 positions agree with TRBD2. Unmatched junction bases numbered 10, after V lost 8 bases and J lost 1 base. The germline gives CDR1 SGHRS, CDR2 YFSETQ. This CDR3 has 15 residues.

This clone was seen a single time. The chain is built from TRBV11-3 and TRBJ2-7; 7 nucleotides align to TRBD1. The CDR3 runs to 13 residues. Trimming removed 1 base from V and 6 bases from J; junction bases left unmatched: 3. Per the germline V gene, CDR1 is SGHNT and CDR2 is YENEEA. CDR3 bases: TGTGCCAGCAGCTTAGGAACAGGGGCCGAGCAGTACTTC. The encoded protein is CASSLGTGAEQYF.

The gene calls are TRBV29-1 and TRBJ2-7; 8 bases agree with TRBD1. J was trimmed by 2 bases and V by 7 bases; bases with no gene match: 7. Germline values: CDR1 SQVTM, CDR2 ANQGSEA. The CDR3 is 13 residues long. In DNA, the CDR3 is TGCAGCGCTACCGGGACAGGAGCCTACGAGCAGTACTTC. Amino acids: CSATGTGAYEQYF.

This clone was detected a few times. The rearrangement links TRBV30 to TRBJ2-7; 7 bases match TRBD2. The CDR3 length is 14 residues. V lost 1 base, J lost 1 base, and 4 bases stayed unmatched. Germline CDR1 GTSNPN, CDR2 SVGIG (reference sequence). As DNA, the CDR3 is TGTGCCTGGAGTGACGGCGGGGGTTCCTACGAGCAGTACTTC. This encodes CAWSDGGGSYEQYF.

This chain links TRBV13 with TRBJ2-7, with 8 positions matching TRBD1. V dropped 5 bases and J dropped 1; count of bases not matched to a gene: 4. This CDR3 region has 14 residues. CDR1 and CDR2 from the germline V gene are PRHDT and FYEKMQ (reference sequence). The chain's CDR3 is CASSGGDRSYEQYF. In DNA, the CDR3 is TGTGCCAGCAGCGGCGGGGACAGGTCCTACGAGCAGTACTTC.

With respect to this clone: At one boundary the junction diverges from the germline segment, which might be a read error. The rearrangement joins TRBV5-6 to TRBJ2-7, with 14 bases matching TRBD2. The CDR3 is made up of 16 amino acids. The germline V gene has CDR1 SGHDT and CDR2 YYEEEE. CDR3 sequence (DNA): TGTGCCAGCAGCTGGGGGTCTTACGGACTAGCGGGAGGACTCACCTTC. It specifies CASSWGSYGLAGGLTF.

With regard to this clone: The identical CDR3 is also encoded by other nucleotide sequences in the sample. V is TRBV27 and J is TRBJ1-5, with a weak D call TRBD1 (5 bases). Trimming took off 4 bases at V and 3 bases at J, with 13 bases between the two ends. CDR1 MNHEY and CDR2 SMNVEV come from the germline V gene (reference sequence). This CDR3 has 15 residues. In DNA, the CDR3 is TGTGCCAGCAGTTCACGTGGGGCCCCCAATCAGCCCCAGCATTTT. Its protein product is CASSSRGAPNQPQHF.

This sequence joins TRBV13 and TRBJ1-1, with a tentative D call TRBD1 (6 bases). Looked up from germline, CDR1 is PRHDT and CDR2 is FYEKMQ (reference sequence). V shed 5 bases and J shed 1 base, with 14 bases lying between them. The CDR3 has 15 residues. In DNA, the CDR3 is TGTGCCAGCAGCCCGGGGGGGCGAACGAACACTGAAGCTTTCTTT. Protein product: CASSPGGRTNTEAFF.

The rearrangement uses TRBV7-6 and TRBJ1-2; D gene unclear. V was cut by 7 bases and J by 6 bases, with 27 bases left in between. The CDR3 has 17 residues. Germline V gives CDR1 SGHVS, CDR2 FNYEAQ. CDR3 coding DNA: TGTGCCAGCAAGGGATTGAACTTTCGGAGCGAGGAGGATGGCTACACCTTC. This encodes CASKGLNFRSEEDGYTF. Complete variable domain (other parts from reference TRBV7-6 and TRBJ1-2): GAGVSQSPRYKVTKRGQDVALRCDPISGHVSLYWYRQALGQGPEFLTYFNYEAQQDKSGLPNDRFSAERPEGSISTLTIQRTEQRDSAMYRCASKGLNFRSEEDGYTFGSGTRLTVV.

The chain links TRBV7-6 to TRBJ2-5; TRBD2 aligns across 9 bases. V was pared by 1 base and J by 4 bases, with 1 base of the junction left unmatched. The CDR3 contains 14 residues. Germline CDR1 and CDR2: SGHVS and FNYEAQ. DNA of the CDR3: TGTGCCAGCAGCTTAGTGCGGGAGGGAGAGACCCAGTACTTC. Translated: CASSLVREGETQYF.

The rearrangement joins TRBV2 to TRBJ1-1; a possible D gene is TRBD1 (5 bases). CDR1 and CDR2 from the germline V gene are SNHLY and FYNNEI. V dropped 6 bases and J dropped 5 bases, with 10 bases sitting between them. The CDR3 covers 12 residues. The CDR3 nucleotides are TGTGCCAGCAGGATGGGGGGGACTGAAGCTTTCTTT. Its protein is CASRMGGTEAFF.

The chain has TRBV27 and TRBJ1-1, with TRBD1 matching over 9 bases. Germline loops: CDR1 MNHEY, CDR2 SMNVEV (reference sequence). The CDR3 has 16 residues. Trimming removed 0 bases from V and 5 bases from J; junction bases left unmatched: 7. CDR3 residues: CASSLSPGTGITEAFF. In DNA, the CDR3 is TGTGCCAGCAGTTTATCGCCCGGGACAGGGATTACTGAAGCTTTCTTT.

The J gene is TRBJ1-5, the V gene TRBV15, with 8 positions matching TRBD1. The V gene end was trimmed by 5 bases and the J gene end by 4 bases; junction bases not matched to a gene: 4. The CDR3 totals 14 residues. Germline V gives CDR1 LNHNV, CDR2 YYDKDF (reference sequence). In DNA form, the CDR3 reads TGTGCCACCAGCTCGAGACAGGGGAATCAGCCCCAGCATTTT. The encoded protein is CATSSRQGNQPQHF. Looking up the rest from reference TRBV15 and TRBJ1-5 gives the full variable domain: DAMVIQNPRYQVTQFGKPVTLSCSQTLNHNVMYWYQQKSSQAPKLLFHYYDKDFNNEADTPDNFQSRRPNTSFCFLDIRSPGLGDTAMYLCATSSRQGNQPQHFGDGTRLSIL.